Following are 18 T cell receptor beta chains from one sample sequenced in a study of Ad26.COV2.S vaccination and SARS-CoV-2 variants. This table comes from immunoSEQ multiplex PCR, and its TCRdb copy is limited to in-frame clones, with some not included. The table has approximately 420,000 clones, roughly nine tenths seen once. As for treatment: 19 received Ad26.COV2.S at low or high dose, single or two shots; several received placebo; per-sample allocation not given. Samples were taken on day 63 after the first vaccine or placebo injection. Material: peripheral blood, obtained in a trial of Ad26.COV2.S vaccine versus placebo. The origin of the receptors is a person between 18 and 59 years old who received the Ad26.COV2.S COVID-19 vaccine or a placebo.

In this sample, this clone turned up a few times. The V gene is TRBV3-1 (or the pseudogene TRBV3-2), the J gene TRBJ1-2; D is ambiguous. Trimming left V 1 base short and J 4 bases short, with 4 bases between. Per the germline V gene, CDR1 is LGHDT and CDR2 is YNNKEL (reference sequence). CDR3 length: 12 residues. In nucleotides, the CDR3 is TGTGCCAGCAGCCAAGGTGCCTATGGCTACACCTTC. Protein: CASSQGAYGYTF.

This clone was observed a handful of times. This chain uses TRBV3-1 (or the pseudogene TRBV3-2) with TRBJ2-7; D perhaps matches TRBD2 (6 bases). V gave up 4 bases and J gave up 7 bases, with 17 bases separating them. The CDR3 has 14 amino acids. Germline V gene lookup returns CDR1 LGHDT and CDR2 YNNKEL (reference sequence). In nucleotides, the CDR3 is TGTGCCAGCAGCCCTGTAATAGGGGCGGGGGAGCAGTACTTC. The encoded protein is CASSPVIGAGEQYF.

This chain links TRBV15 with TRBJ1-2; TRBD1 aligns across 7 bases. The CDR3 runs 14 residues. V trimming: 0 bases; J trimming: 4 bases; junction bases outside the gene matches: 2. Germline CDR1 and CDR2: LNHNV and YYDKDF (reference sequence). CDR3 sequence (DNA): TGTGCCACCAGCAGAGAGGGGACAGCCTATGGCTACACCTTC. Translation gives CATSREGTAYGYTF.

This rearrangement joins TRBV4-3 to TRBJ2-7, with TRBD2 as a possible D gene (6 bases). The ends were cut back, 0 bases at V and 2 bases at J, with 11 bases in the middle. The CDR3 length is 15 residues. CDR1 is LGHNA, CDR2 YSLEER, per germline. The CDR3 region is CASSQDIGGTYEQYF. The CDR3 DNA reads as TGCGCCAGCAGCCAAGATATAGGAGGGACCTACGAGCAGTACTTC.

This clone was detected only a few times. V usage is TRBV6-2 or TRBV6-3 and J usage is TRBJ1-2, with D possibly TRBD1 on 6 matching bases. From germline, CDR1 is MNHEY and CDR2 SVGEGT. This CDR3 is 15 amino acids long. Trimming took 6 bases from V and 5 from J, leaving 19 bases between them. The CDR3 loop reads CASSRGAYRDYGYTF. The CDR3 DNA is TGTGCCAGCAGCCGCGGGGCTTACAGGGATTATGGCTACACCTTC.

This clone has only one observation. The chain employs TRBV11-3 and TRBJ2-2; maybe TRBD2 (5 bases). CDR3 length: 14 amino acids. Germline V gene lookup returns CDR1 SGHNT and CDR2 YENEEA. V lost 4 bases, J lost 8 bases, and 14 bases lay in between. CDR3 protein: CASSSDGSGGELFF. The CDR3 nucleotides are TGTGCCAGCAGCTCAGACGGGTCGGGGGGGGAGCTGTTTTTT. Using reference TRBV11-3 and TRBJ2-2 for the parts outside the CDR3, the full variable domain is EAGVVQSPRYKIIEKKQPVAFWCNPISGHNTLYWYLQNLGQGPELLIRYENEEAVDDSQLPKDRFSAERLKGVDSTLKIQPAELGDSAVYLCASSSDGSGGELFFGEGSRLTVL.

This chain links TRBV7-9 with TRBJ2-2; D unresolved. With 7 bases removed from V and 5 bases from J, the gap between germline ends came to 11 bases. Germline V gene data show CDR1 as SEHNR and CDR2 as FQNEAQ (reference sequence). The CDR3 loop spans 13 amino acids. The CDR3 DNA reads as TGTGCCAGCACCGGTCTCGGAACCGGGGAGCTGTTTTTT. It codes for CASTGLGTGELFF.

This clone was observed a handful of times. V gene TRBV30 combines with J gene TRBJ2-2, with D possibly TRBD1 on 5 matching bases. V shed 4 bases and J shed 4 bases, with 13 bases lying between them. CDR3 length equals 14 residues. CDR1 and CDR2 (germline): GTSNPN, SVGIG (reference sequence). The CDR3 is CAWTGRDITGELFF. The DNA of the CDR3 is TGTGCCTGGACTGGCAGGGATATCACCGGGGAGCTGTTTTTT.

The chain has TRBV6-2 or TRBV6-3 and TRBJ2-7; D gene uncertain. From germline, CDR1 is MNHEY and CDR2 SVGEGT. The ends were cut back, 4 bases at V and 3 bases at J, with 10 bases in the middle. This CDR3 is built from 13 residues. This CDR3 reads CASSSVVGYEQYF. CDR3 nucleotides: TGTGCCAGCAGTTCCGTCGTAGGCTACGAGCAGTACTTC.

V is TRBV7-2 and J is TRBJ2-4; 7 nucleotides match TRBD1. The J segment lost 7 bases and the V segment lost 5 bases, leaving 11 bases of the junction unmatched. The length of the CDR3 is 15 residues. The germline V gene has CDR1 SGHTA and CDR2 FQGNSA. The CDR3 DNA is TGTGCCAGCAGCCCAGGCCAGGGCAGGGGGAACATTCAGTACTTC. This translates into CASSPGQGRGNIQYF.

This clone came up once. In DNA form, the CDR3 reads TGTGCCAGCAGTTTGATCGGGACGAGGTTCGGAGGGACCCAGTACTTC. Protein product: CASSLIGTRFGGTQYF. This chain uses TRBV6-5 with TRBJ2-5, with D perhaps TRBD1 or TRBD2 (5 bases each). Trimming left V 4 bases short and J 7 bases short, with 22 bases between. The CDR3 totals 16 residues. Per the germline V gene, CDR1 is MNHEY and CDR2 is SVGAGI.

This clone was detected once. The chain links TRBV18 to TRBJ1-1; D is perhaps TRBD1 (5 bases). The CDR3 covers 15 residues. Germline V gene sequence: CDR1 KGHSH, CDR2 LQKENI. V was clipped by 1 base and J by 3 bases, with 12 bases between them. CDR3 coding DNA: TGTGCCAGCTCACCACTCCTCCTGACAGACACTGAAGCTTTCTTT. It encodes CASSPLLLTDTEAFF.

V usage is TRBV4-3 and J usage is TRBJ2-2; maybe TRBD2 (5 bases). Germline CDR1 and CDR2: LGHNA and YSLEER. Trimming cost V 0 bases and J 7 bases, with 9 bases left between them. This CDR3 comprises 14 residues. Written as DNA, the CDR3 is TGCGCCAGCAGCCAAGATCCCGAGGGCGGGGAGCTGTTTTTT. Protein product: CASSQDPEGGELFF.

The chain carries TRBV9 and TRBJ2-1; 9 bases are a match to TRBD2. Trimming cost V 4 bases and J 5 bases; bases outside gene matches: 7. Germline values: CDR1 SGDLS, CDR2 YYNGEE. The CDR3 totals 15 residues. The chain's CDR3 is CASSQDSGGNNEQFF. The CDR3 region has the DNA TGTGCCAGCAGCCAGGACAGCGGGGGGAACAATGAGCAGTTCTTC.

The gene calls are TRBV5-1 and TRBJ2-5; TRBD2 aligns across 7 bases. The V gene end was trimmed by 4 bases and the J gene end by 5 bases; junction bases not matched to a gene: 11. The CDR3 length is 15 residues. Germline CDR1 and CDR2: SGHRS and YFSETQ. The chain's CDR3 is CASSRKPGREETQYF. Here the CDR3 DNA reads TGCGCCAGCAGCCGCAAACCGGGGAGGGAGGAGACCCAGTACTTC.

This clone has more than one count but fewer than ten. The chain links TRBV2 to TRBJ2-3, with 8 positions matching TRBD2. From germline, CDR1 is SNHLY and CDR2 FYNNEI. The CDR3 length is 17 residues. With V trimmed by 6 bases and J by 2 bases, 13 bases remained unmatched. DNA for the CDR3: TGTGCCAGCAGGGGAGGTCGGAGCGGGGGATTCACAGATACGCAGTATTTT. This encodes CASRGGRSGGFTDTQYF.

The V and J genes are TRBV19 and TRBJ2-6; D call uncertain. CDR1 is LNHDA, CDR2 SQIVND, per germline (reference sequence). The V end was cut by 5 bases, the J end by 0 bases, with 2 bases between. This CDR3 has 13 residues. For the CDR3, the DNA is TGTGCCAGTAGTTTCTCTGGGGCCAACGTCCTGACTTTC. Translated: CASSFSGANVLTF.

This chain joins TRBV4-3 and TRBJ1-1; 8 bases are shared with TRBD1. With 1 base clipped from V and 6 bases from J, the junction kept 7 bases outside the gene matches. The CDR3 runs to 15 residues. From germline, CDR1 is LGHNA and CDR2 YSLEER. In DNA form, the CDR3 reads TGCGCCAGCAGCCAAGCCCTGCAGGGGGCCTCTGAAGCTTTCTTT. Translating it yields CASSQALQGASEAFF.